The rows below give T cell receptor beta chains drawn from one sample of a study of T cell responses to AZD1222 COVID-19 vaccine. Sequenced by immunoSEQ multiplex PCR; TCRdb stores in-frame clones only, minus some. This sample has around 120,000 clones, with about 92% found just once. The specimen was peripheral blood, collected on day 0 of AZD1222 vaccination. The receptors originated from an adult in good health. Both conserved end residues are part of each CDR3. The order of the fields is V gene, CDR3 length, clone size, J gene, D gene, CDR3 protein, CDR3 DNA. A D gene is named only where the DNA matches it firmly. Clone size is stated in some rows and not others, as once, few, many or a class when expanded.

TRBV3-1/TRBV3-2	15	-	TRBJ2-3	-	CASSQELFGEDTQYF	TGTGCCAGCAGCCAAGAGTTGTTCGGGGAGGATACGCAGTATTTT
TRBV7-6	14	once	TRBJ2-7	TRBD2	CASSLGGLSYEQYF	TGTGCCAGCAGCTTGGGGGGGTTAAGCTACGAGCAGTACTTC
TRBV10-2	15	-	TRBJ1-4	TRBD1	CASRLSGQPNEKLFF	TGCGCCAGCAGACTGTCGGGACAGCCTAATGAAAAACTGTTTTTT
TRBV7-8	15	-	TRBJ2-7	TRBD1	CASSSPGTGTYEQYF	TGTGCCAGCAGCTCTCCGGGGACAGGAACCTACGAGCAGTACTTC
TRBV5-1	13	-	TRBJ1-1	-	CASTLGVNTEAFF	TGCGCCAGCACCCTAGGGGTGAACACTGAAGCTTTCTTT
TRBV29-1	8	-	TRBJ1-1	-	CSGGNAFF	TGCAGCGGTGGAAATGCTTTCTTT
TRBV18	15	-	TRBJ2-7	TRBD1	CASSIDRGLPYEQYF	TGTGCCAGTTCTATCGACAGGGGGCTTCCCTACGAGCAGTACTTC
TRBV19	18	-	TRBJ2-2	TRBD2	CASSIDRRAGVYTGELFF	TGTGCCAGTAGTATAGATCGTCGAGCGGGAGTGTACACCGGGGAGCTGTTTTTT
TRBV5-1	15	-	TRBJ2-2	TRBD2	CASSLEASGSRELFF	TGCGCCAGCAGCTTGGAAGCCAGCGGGAGCCGGGAGCTGTTTTTT
TRBV10-3	12	-	TRBJ1-1	-	CAISDRNTEAFF	TGTGCCATCAGTGACCGGAACACTGAAGCTTTCTTT
TRBV9	15	-	TRBJ2-3	-	CASSVAVLFTDTQYF	TGTGCCAGCAGCGTAGCGGTCCTATTCACAGATACGCAGTATTTT
TRBV19	15	-	TRBJ1-5	-	CASKGFRSHDQPQHF	TGTGCCAGTAAGGGGTTTCGTAGCCACGATCAGCCCCAGCATTTT
TRBV27	13	-	TRBJ1-1	TRBD1	CASSQKGQERAFF	TGTGCCAGCAGTCAAAAGGGACAGGAGAGAGCTTTCTTT
TRBV12-3/TRBV12-4	11	-	TRBJ1-6	-	CASSLSGALHF	TGTGCCAGCAGTTTGTCAGGGGCCCTCCACTTT
TRBV6-5	13	few	TRBJ1-2	TRBD1	CASIGTGNYGYTF	TGTGCCAGCATCGGGACAGGGAACTATGGCTACACCTTC
TRBV7-6	15	-	TRBJ1-1	TRBD1	CASSWRQGRNTEAFF	TGTGCCAGCAGCTGGAGACAGGGGAGAAACACTGAAGCTTTCTTT
TRBV2	12	-	TRBJ2-7	-	CASRPGIYEQYF	TGTGCCAGCCGTCCAGGGATATACGAGCAGTACTTC
TRBV27	15	-	TRBJ2-1	TRBD2	CASKEREGPSNEQFF	TGTGCCAGCAAGGAGCGGGAGGGCCCCAGCAATGAGCAGTTCTTC
TRBV9	15	-	TRBJ2-3	-	CASSVQGISTDTQYF	TGTGCCAGCAGCGTCCAAGGGATTAGTACAGATACGCAGTATTTT
TRBV7-2	11	once	TRBJ2-7	-	CASSPSYEQYF	TGTGCCAGCAGCCCCTCCTACGAGCAGTACTTC
TRBV19	11	-	TRBJ1-1	-	CASSLWTEAFF	TGTGCCAGTAGTCTCTGGACTGAAGCTTTCTTT
TRBV6-5	11	-	TRBJ2-3	-	CASRRGDTQYF	TGTGCCAGCAGGCGGGGTGATACGCAGTATTTT
TRBV6-5	13	-	TRBJ1-5	TRBD1	CASSMTGVQPQHF	TGTGCCAGCAGCATGACAGGGGTTCAGCCCCAGCATTTT
TRBV30	16	-	TRBJ2-2	TRBD2	CAWIKRGSKDTGELFF	TGTGCCTGGATTAAGCGCGGGAGCAAAGACACCGGGGAGCTGTTTTTT
TRBV7-2	14	-	TRBJ1-5	-	CASSSTYSNQPQHF	TGTGCCAGCAGCTCCACTTATAGCAATCAGCCCCAGCATTTT
TRBV30	15	once	TRBJ2-7	-	CAWSGLRDNPDEQYF	TGTGCCTGGAGCGGTCTAAGGGACAACCCGGACGAGCAGTACTTC
TRBV27	13	-	TRBJ1-4	-	CASSLSGFEKLFF	TGTGCCAGCAGTTTATCAGGCTTTGAAAAACTGTTTTTT
TRBV6-5	15	-	TRBJ1-2	TRBD1	CASSYRRGRIYGYTF	TGTGCCAGCAGTTACCGGAGGGGGCGAATTTATGGCTACACCTTC
TRBV7-2	15	-	TRBJ1-1	-	CASSLVSGLGAEAFF	TGTGCCAGCAGCTTAGTTTCGGGGCTAGGAGCTGAAGCTTTCTTT
TRBV9	16	once	TRBJ2-1	TRBD1	CASSVRTGLVQDEQFF	TGTGCCAGCAGCGTTCGGACAGGGTTAGTCCAGGATGAGCAGTTCTTC
TRBV27	15	-	TRBJ1-6	-	CASSFGPQYNSPLHF	TGTGCCAGCAGTTTTGGACCTCAATACAATTCACCCCTCCACTTT
TRBV5-1	15	-	TRBJ2-7	-	CASSRDRGIPDEQYF	TGCGCCAGCAGCCGGGACCGCGGAATCCCCGACGAGCAGTACTTC
TRBV7-9	14	-	TRBJ1-4	-	CASSPGSPNEKLFF	TGTGCCAGCAGCCCGGGGTCACCTAATGAAAAACTGTTTTTT
TRBV6-2/TRBV6-3	14	-	TRBJ1-6	-	CASSPVQGKRALHF	TGTGCCAGCAGCCCCGTACAGGGAAAGAGGGCCCTCCACTTT
TRBV4-1	17	-	TRBJ1-2	-	CASRNLFLGTNDYGYTF	TGCGCCAGCAGAAACCTGTTTTTGGGGACAAATGACTATGGCTACACCTTC
TRBV6-5	14	-	TRBJ1-6	-	CASSYGAANSPLHF	TGTGCCAGCAGTTATGGGGCGGCCAATTCACCCCTCCACTTT
TRBV5-8	15	-	TRBJ2-1	TRBD2	CASSNSGLAYNEQFF	TGTGCCAGCAGTAACTCGGGACTAGCCTACAATGAGCAGTTCTTC
TRBV28	16	-	TRBJ1-4	TRBD1	CASRILRGQRNEKLFF	TGTGCCAGCAGGATCCTAAGGGGACAGCGAAATGAAAAACTGTTTTTT
TRBV5-1	17	-	TRBJ1-2	-	CASSLGVGLLRGYGYTF	TGCGCCAGCAGCTTAGGGGTAGGCCTGCTACGGGGCTATGGCTACACCTTC
TRBV19	13	-	TRBJ1-2	TRBD1	CASRWTGGYGYTF	TGTGCCAGTAGATGGACAGGGGGGTATGGCTACACCTTC
TRBV19	14	once	TRBJ1-4	-	CASRGAANNEKLFF	TGTGCCAGTAGGGGGGCAGCTAATAATGAAAAACTGTTTTTT
TRBV5-1	18	once	TRBJ2-2	TRBD2	CASSNPGLAGGYTGELFF	TGCGCCAGCAGTAACCCGGGACTAGCGGGAGGGTACACCGGGGAGCTGTTTTTT
TRBV10-1	14	-	TRBJ1-2	-	CASSLNRDGNGYTF	TGCGCCAGCAGTCTAAACCGGGACGGCAATGGCTACACCTTC
TRBV19	14	-	TRBJ2-7	-	CASSQDRHTYEQYF	TGTGCCAGTAGTCAGGACAGACATACCTACGAGCAGTACTTC
TRBV6-5	12	-	TRBJ2-7	-	CASIDSHYEQYF	TGTGCCAGCATCGACAGTCACTACGAGCAGTACTTC
TRBV4-1	19	-	TRBJ2-7	TRBD1	CASSQGGGTGTGAFYEQYF	TGCGCCAGCAGCCAAGGCGGCGGGACCGGGACAGGGGCCTTCTACGAGCAGTACTTC
TRBV15	16	-	TRBJ2-3	-	CATSTTVKGEIDTQYF	TGTGCCACCAGCACCACAGTGAAAGGGGAGATAGATACGCAGTATTTT
TRBV5-6	12	-	TRBJ2-2	-	CASRGITGELFF	TGTGCCAGCCGGGGAATCACCGGGGAGCTGTTTTTT
TRBV7-2	16	once	TRBJ2-3	TRBD2	CASSYHLGGGPDTQYF	TGTGCCAGCAGCTACCACCTCGGGGGGGGCCCAGATACGCAGTATTTT
TRBV11-3	16	-	TRBJ2-3	-	CASSLGWDGVGDTQYF	TGTGCCAGCAGCTTAGGATGGGACGGGGTCGGAGATACGCAGTATTTT
TRBV6-5	13	-	TRBJ2-4	-	CASRGGGQNIQYF	TGTGCCTCCAGGGGTGGGGGCCAAAACATTCAGTACTTC
TRBV9	13	-	TRBJ2-3	-	CASSIGVTDTQYF	TGTGCCAGCAGTATAGGGGTCACAGATACGCAGTATTTT
TRBV4-1	15	-	TRBJ1-2	TRBD1	CASSQAGTGDYGYTF	TGCGCCAGCAGCCAAGCCGGGACAGGTGATTATGGCTACACCTTC
TRBV7-9	13	-	TRBJ2-6	-	CASLISGANVLTF	TGTGCCAGCCTAATCTCTGGGGCCAACGTCCTGACTTTC
TRBV6-2/TRBV6-3	11	once	TRBJ1-4	-	CASSYATELFF	TGTGCCAGCAGTTACGCGACGGAACTGTTTTTT
TRBV2	13	-	TRBJ1-5	TRBD1	CASSDRGDQPQHF	TGTGCCAGCAGTGACAGGGGGGATCAGCCCCAGCATTTT
TRBV2	21	-	TRBJ1-1	TRBD1	CASSEALDWEDRGHLNTEAFF	TGTGCCAGCAGTGAAGCGCTTGATTGGGAAGACAGGGGTCACCTGAACACTGAAGCTTTCTTT